This TCR beta chain derives from a study of blood T cell repertoires in COVID-19. Study in general: COVID-19 samples collected from the United States, Italy and Spain covered acute and convalescent phases. In each case, the material was cDNA or gDNA derived from T cells, B-cell-depleted T cells, or PBMCs.

This clone has more than one count but fewer than ten. Individuals aged about 18 to 100 years were recruited from around 22 US areas. In the original workflow: The authors estimated nucleated cell counts from reference gene primer amplification. TCRdb's copy holds only in-frame clones and misses some; the assay was immunoSEQ multiplex PCR. That table is the source of V, J and clone size, and D and trimming were worked out from the DNA. Among 200,000 to 300,000 clones listed, over 80% were seen once. The CDR3 has 14 amino acids. V lost 2 bases and J lost 7; bases outside the gene matches: 7. Germline V gene data show CDR1 as LGHDT and CDR2 as YNNKEL (reference sequence).

This rearrangement joins TRBV3-1 (or the pseudogene TRBV3-2) to TRBJ1-1, with 7 nucleotides matching TRBD1. This TCR came from a woman aged 40 to 49 who had been exposed to COVID-19. Sequences were obtained from PBMCs or T cells enriched from blood (not recorded which). The CDR3 nucleotides are TGTGCCAGCAGCCAATATCTGGGGACAGTTGAAGCTTTCTTT. This gives the protein CASSQYLGTVEAFF.